These T cell receptor beta chains were read from a single sample in a study of cytomegalovirus exposure and HLA in healthy donors. Assay used: immunoSEQ multiplex PCR; TCRdb lists only in-frame clones, some missing. The sample holds about 150,000 clones, about three quarters seen once. What was sequenced was PBMCs. Receptor source: a man aged 40-55 years in good health and CMV-seropositive. The CDR3 runs from the conserved cysteine through the conserved F or W. A D gene is named only where the DNA matches it firmly. Clone size is shown for a subset of rows, as once, few, many or a class of expanded clone.

NA	TRBV28	TRBJ1-4	NA	TGTGCCAGCACCACCAGAAGGGGCGACCCCTCAACTAATGAAAAACTGTTTTTT	CASTTRRGDPSTNEKLFF
NA	TRBV6-5	TRBJ1-1	NA	TGTGCCAGCAGTTACGGGAGGAGGACTGAAGCTTTCTTT	CASSYGRRTEAFF
TRBD1	TRBV6-1	TRBJ1-4	NA	TGTGCCAGCAGTGAAATAGACAGGGGGCTCTCTAATGAAAAACTGTTTTTT	CASSEIDRGLSNEKLFF
TRBD2	TRBV10-3	TRBJ2-7	NA	TGTGCCATCAGTGACAGGGGTAGCGGGGAAAGCTCCTACGAGCAGTACTTC	CAISDRGSGESSYEQYF
NA	TRBV21-1	TRBJ2-3	NA	TGTGCCAGCAGCAAAGAAGGTCTAGCGGGAGCGGAGCGGTACACAGATACGCAGTATTTT	CASSKEGLAGAERYTDTQYF
NA	TRBV7-8	TRBJ1-3	NA	TGTGCCAGCAGCTTAGTTAGTGGTTCCGGAAACACCATATATTTT	CASSLVSGSGNTIYF
TRBD2	TRBV19	TRBJ2-5	NA	TGTGCCAGTAGTACCCAACTAGCGGGGCAAGAGACCCAGTACTTC	CASSTQLAGQETQYF
TRBD1	TRBV6-5	TRBJ2-3	NA	TGTGCCAGCAGTTACTCCTCAGGGGGCCTAGGAGATACGCAGTATTTT	CASSYSSGGLGDTQYF
TRBD1	TRBV4-2	TRBJ1-4	once	TGTGCCAGCAGCCAGTTTGTCCCGGGACAGGGTAGGGAAAAACTGTTTTTT	CASSQFVPGQGREKLFF
TRBD1	TRBV18	TRBJ1-6	NA	TGTGCCAGCTCATCCTCGATGGGACAGGGGAATAATTCACCCCTCCACTTT	CASSSSMGQGNNSPLHF
NA	TRBV6-5	TRBJ1-1	NA	TGTGCCAGCAGTTACTCGAGTGATCTGCTCTCTGAAGCTTTCTTT	CASSYSSDLLSEAFF
TRBD2	TRBV7-3	TRBJ2-1	few	TGTGCCAGCAGCACCAGCGGGACCTACAATGAGCAGTTCTTC	CASSTSGTYNEQFF
TRBD2	TRBV5-1	TRBJ2-1	once	TGCGCCAGCAGCCCAGCGGGACTCCACAATGAGCAGTTCTTC	CASSPAGLHNEQFF
NA	TRBV5-1	TRBJ2-2	NA	TGCGCCACCCAAAAGGGGGACCCGATTACCGGGGAGCTGTTTTTT	CATQKGDPITGELFF
NA	TRBV6-1	TRBJ1-3	NA	TGTGCCAGCAGTGAAGCGCTGTCAGGGACTGGAAACACCATATATTTT	CASSEALSGTGNTIYF
TRBD2	TRBV29-1	TRBJ2-7	once	TGCAGCGTTGATGCTAGCGGGAACCCCCTAGCAGGCGAGCAGTACTTC	CSVDASGNPLAGEQYF